Presented here are 3 T cell receptor beta chains from one specimen sequenced in a study of beta chain features in type 1 diabetes. Study-level results: Among patients with Type 1 diabetes, TCRB CDR3s were moderately but significantly shorter in every one of the four CD4+ subsets.

Reverse transcription of all isolated RNA meant that expressed TCRB transcripts were sequenced. Produced via immunoSEQ multiplex PCR; TCRdb's table is partial and in-frame only. The sample contains more than 300,000 clones, around 10% of which appear only once. No antigen is known for these receptors. The sequenced material came from central memory CD4+ T cells from blood. The origin of the receptors is a man aged 25 to 45 with type 1 diabetes.

Comment on this clone: One end of the junction fails to match germline, which may point to a read error. The chain couples TRBV27 to TRBJ2-7, with 9 bases lining up with TRBD1. Germline lookup yields CDR1 MNHEY and CDR2 SMNVEV (reference sequence). The CDR3 totals 12 residues. The CDR3 DNA is TGTGCCAGCAGTCCCCGACAGGGGGAGCCGTACTTC. Its translation: CASSPRQGEPYF.

This clone was counted many times. CDR3 sequence: CASRGGLQETQYF. CDR3 coding DNA: TGTGCCAGCAGGGGGGGACTACAAGAGACCCAGTACTTC. This chain uses TRBV5-4 with TRBJ2-5; TRBD2 matches 7 bases. Germline trimming cut 5 bases from V and 2 bases from J; bases unmatched to any gene: 3. The CDR3 sequence is 13 residues long. The germline V gene has CDR1 SGHNT and CDR2 YYREEE (reference sequence).

The chain carries TRBV4-2 and TRBJ2-4; D is unresolved. CDR3 length: 14 amino acids. The ends were cut back, 4 bases at V and 6 bases at J, with 13 bases in the middle. Germline CDR1 is LGHNA and CDR2 is YNFKEQ. In nucleotides, the CDR3 is TGTGCCAGCAGCCCCGGGTCCTTGGGAAACATTCAGTACTTC. Residues: CASSPGSLGNIQYF.